These 21 T cell receptor beta chains were all obtained from the same sample, sequenced in a study of T cell responses to AZD1222 COVID-19 vaccine. Assay used: immunoSEQ multiplex PCR; TCRdb lists only in-frame clones, some missing. The sample shows 60,000 to 85,000 clones, roughly 80% of them seen only once. This material consisted of peripheral blood, taken 28 days after the second dose of the MenACWY control vaccine. Receptor source: an adult who received the MenACWY meningococcal vaccine as a control.

In nucleotides, the CDR3 is TGCAGCGTTGAAGTTCAGGGGGTGAACACTGAAGCTTTCTTT. As protein: CSVEVQGVNTEAFF. V is TRBV29-1 and J is TRBJ1-1, with TRBD1 matching over 7 bases. CDR1 and CDR2 from the germline V gene are SQVTM and ANQGSEA. V gave up 1 base and J gave up 0 bases; unmatched junction bases: 2. The CDR3 runs 14 residues.

This chain joins TRBV27 and TRBJ2-7, with a possible D match to TRBD2 (6 bases). The CDR3 has 14 residues. Germline V gene lookup returns CDR1 MNHEY and CDR2 SMNVEV (reference sequence). The V end lost 8 bases, the J end lost 3 bases, and 17 bases lay between the germline ends. The CDR3 spells CASRSGDGIYEQYF. The CDR3 region has the DNA TGTGCCAGCCGATCGGGGGACGGGATCTACGAGCAGTACTTC.

The chain carries TRBV5-4 and TRBJ2-2; D remains unclear. V lost 0 bases and J lost 1, with 4 bases in between. Germline CDR1 SGHNT, CDR2 YYREEE (reference sequence). The CDR3 totals 14 residues. CDR3 coding DNA: TGTGCCAGCAGCTTGGCGGGGAACACCGGGGAGCTGTTTTTT. This sequence encodes CASSLAGNTGELFF. The whole variable domain, remainder taken from reference TRBV5-4 and TRBJ2-2, is ETGVTQSPTHLIKTRGQQVTLRCSSQSGHNTVSWYQQALGQGPQFIFQYYREEENGRGNFPPRFSGLQFPNYSSELNVNALELDDSALYLCASSLAGNTGELFFGEGSRLTVL.

This sequence joins TRBV6-1 and TRBJ1-1; weak D call: TRBD1 (5 bases). The V end lost 3 bases, the J end lost 1 base, and 6 bases lay between the germline ends. Germline lookup yields CDR1 MNHNS and CDR2 SASEGT. The CDR3 has 13 amino acids. CDR3 DNA: TGTGCCAGCAGTGATACAGGGAACACTGAAGCTTTCTTT. Protein: CASSDTGNTEAFF.

The chain has TRBV18 and TRBJ1-5; D gene ambiguous. V was clipped by 4 bases and J by 2 bases, with 12 bases between them. Germline loops: CDR1 KGHSH, CDR2 LQKENI. The CDR3 sequence is 15 residues long. CDR3 nucleotide sequence: TGTGCCAGCTCACAAACCGGGAGTCGCAATCAGCCCCAGCATTTT. As protein: CASSQTGSRNQPQHF.

The chain carries TRBV7-9 and TRBJ2-7; 8 bases agree with TRBD1. The CDR3 is made up of 13 amino acids. V lost 3 bases to trimming and J lost 9 bases; unmatched junction nucleotides: 7. Germline values: CDR1 SEHNR, CDR2 FQNEAQ (reference sequence). The CDR3 DNA is TGTGCCAGCAGCTTCGCCCACACAGGGGGGCAGTACTTC. Its translation is CASSFAHTGGQYF.

The rearrangement joins TRBV14 to TRBJ2-2; no firm D call. CDR3 length: 13 amino acids. V lost 5 bases and J lost 2, with 6 bases in between. Per the germline V gene, CDR1 is SGHDN and CDR2 is FVKESK. In nucleotides, the CDR3 is TGTGCCAGCAGCGCTCGTAACACCGGGGAGCTGTTTTTT. It codes for CASSARNTGELFF.

The chain is built from TRBV27 and TRBJ1-4; D may be TRBD1 (6 bases). V was trimmed by 6 bases and J by 4 bases, leaving 18 bases between them. Germline loops: CDR1 MNHEY, CDR2 SMNVEV (reference sequence). The CDR3 spans 16 residues. CDR3 nucleotide sequence: TGTGCCAGCAGGGCATCCGGGGGCAGCGGTAATGAAAAACTGTTTTTT. Protein: CASRASGGSGNEKLFF.

This chain joins TRBV5-4 and TRBJ2-3; TRBD1 aligns across 8 bases. CDR3 length: 15 amino acids. Germline trimming cut 3 bases from V and 1 base from J; bases unmatched to any gene: 4. The germline gives CDR1 SGHNT, CDR2 YYREEE (reference sequence). CDR3 nucleotides: TGTGCCAGCAGCTCCGCGGGACAGGGCACAGATACGCAGTATTTT. This codes for CASSSAGQGTDTQYF. Based on the CDR3 plus reference TRBV5-4 and TRBJ2-3, the full variable domain is ETGVTQSPTHLIKTRGQQVTLRCSSQSGHNTVSWYQQALGQGPQFIFQYYREEENGRGNFPPRFSGLQFPNYSSELNVNALELDDSALYLCASSSAGQGTDTQYFGPGTRLTVL.

The chain recombines TRBV7-9 with TRBJ1-1; D ambiguous. The ends were cut back, 3 bases at V and 0 bases at J, with 11 bases in the middle. Germline-derived CDR1 and CDR2 are SEHNR and FQNEAQ (reference sequence). The CDR3 totals 15 residues. The CDR3 coding sequence is TGTGCCAGCAGCTTTAAACAGCCTTTGAACACTGAAGCTTTCTTT. Translating it yields CASSFKQPLNTEAFF.

The genes are TRBV4-2 and TRBJ2-7; 11 bases line up with TRBD2. The CDR3 contains 16 residues. V shed 3 bases and J 1 base; nucleotides not matched to a gene: 5. The germline gives CDR1 LGHNA, CDR2 YNFKEQ. The CDR3 spells CASSQASGGTSYEQYF. The CDR3 coding sequence is TGTGCCAGCAGCCAGGCTAGCGGGGGGACGTCCTACGAGCAGTACTTC.

The chain recombines TRBV6-6 with TRBJ1-5; TRBD1 matches at 8 bases. CDR3 size: 13 residues. V lost 3 bases and J lost 6; bases outside the gene matches: 1. Germline V gene sequence: CDR1 MNHNY, CDR2 SVGAGI (reference sequence). CDR3 DNA sequence: TGTGCCAGCAGTTATACAGGGGGTCAGCCCCAGCATTTT. This translates into CASSYTGGQPQHF.

The chain carries TRBV7-9 and TRBJ1-1, with D hard to call. The V and J ends lost 8 bases and 4 bases respectively, with 20 bases between them. This CDR3 comprises 15 residues. Germline V gives CDR1 SEHNR, CDR2 FQNEAQ (reference sequence). The chain's CDR3 is CASSPPDSAATEAFF. The CDR3 DNA is TGTGCCAGCTCTCCGCCGGACTCGGCGGCCACTGAAGCTTTCTTT.

V is TRBV28 and J is TRBJ2-7; tentatively, D is TRBD1 or TRBD2 (5 bases each). Trimming shortened V by 6 bases and J by 3 bases, and 15 bases separated the two germline ends. The CDR3 consists of 14 residues. Germline CDR1 is MDHEN and CDR2 is SYDVKM. DNA of the CDR3: TGTGCCAGCAGCCCTCGGGACGGAGACTACGAGCAGTACTTC. Amino acids: CASSPRDGDYEQYF.

This chain joins TRBV5-1 and TRBJ2-1; TRBD2 is a possible D gene (5 bases). This CDR3 has 13 amino acids. The V end lost 2 bases, the J end lost 6 bases, and 9 bases lay between the germline ends. CDR1 and CDR2 (germline): SGHRS, YFSETQ. CDR3 loop: CASSFLAGNEQFF. The CDR3 coding sequence is TGCGCCAGCAGCTTCCTAGCTGGCAATGAGCAGTTCTTC.

Comments on this clone: In the same sample, other DNA sequences code for this CDR3. The chain combines TRBV6-1 with TRBJ1-2; D is ambiguous. The CDR3 totals 12 residues. Trimming stripped 0 bases from V and 4 bases from J, with 3 bases between. Germline V CDR1 and CDR2: MNHNS, SASEGT. The CDR3 sequence is CASSEAGYGYTF. CDR3 DNA sequence: TGTGCCAGCAGTGAAGCAGGCTATGGCTACACCTTC.

This chain links TRBV24-1 with TRBJ1-1, with a weak D call TRBD1 (6 bases). Germline CDR1 KGHDR, CDR2 SFDVKD. The length of the CDR3 is 13 residues. Trimming removed 11 bases from V and 1 base from J, with 13 bases in between. The CDR3 spells CAIIRGENTEAFF. The CDR3 coding sequence is TGTGCCATCATCAGGGGAGAGAACACTGAAGCTTTCTTT.

The rearrangement joins TRBV7-9 to TRBJ2-1, with TRBD1 matching over 8 bases. V shed 5 bases, J shed 2 bases, and the junction held 5 bases outside the gene matches. The CDR3 loop spans 15 amino acids. The germline V gene encodes CDR1 SEHNR and CDR2 FQNEAQ (reference sequence). The chain's CDR3 is CASSQGQGPYNEQFF. CDR3 sequence (DNA): TGTGCCAGCAGCCAAGGACAGGGACCCTACAATGAGCAGTTCTTC.

The rearrangement joins TRBV2 to TRBJ1-2; D might be TRBD1 (6 bases). The CDR3 contains 14 residues. The ends were cut back, 6 bases at V and 2 bases at J, with 13 bases in the middle. Germline CDR1 SNHLY, CDR2 FYNNEI. CDR3 bases: TGTGCCAGCAGCGGGGGGGACACCAACTATGGCTACACCTTC. Its protein product is CASSGGDTNYGYTF.

This clone was recorded once. The V and J genes are TRBV11-1 and TRBJ2-5; D gene uncertain. Germline values: CDR1 SGHAT, CDR2 FQDESV (reference sequence). CDR3 size: 15 residues. V was clipped by 1 base and J by 1 base, with 10 bases between them. The CDR3 DNA follows: TGTGCCAGCAGCTTAGTGCTGGGAATCCAAGAGACCCAGTACTTC. Protein sequence: CASSLVLGIQETQYF.

The chain carries TRBV19 and TRBJ2-3; D may be TRBD1 (7 bases). CDR1 and CDR2 from the germline V gene are LNHDA and SQIVND (reference sequence). Trimming removed 5 bases from V and 4 bases from J, with 22 bases in between. The CDR3 is 17 residues long. CDR3 protein: CASSPNSGGPSSDTQYF. The DNA for the CDR3 is TGTGCCAGTAGTCCCAATTCAGGGGGGCCTAGCTCAGATACGCAGTATTTT.